This entry features one T cell receptor (beta chain) sequence. This specimen belongs to a study of blood T cell repertoires in COVID-19. Overall study: PBMCs, B-cell-depleted T cells, or T cells provided the cDNA or gDNA that made up the material.

In the authors' workflow: The assay estimated nucleated cells by amplifying reference gene primers. Profiling relied on immunoSEQ multiplex PCR, and the TCRdb table lists in-frame clones only, not all of them. Clone size and V and J calls were adopted from that table, with D and trimming inferred from the DNA. This table holds 75,000 to 95,000 clones, about 70% found once. The CDR3 covers 15 residues. Trimming at V came to 0 bases and at J to 8 bases, leaving 4 bases not matched to a gene. The germline gives CDR1 MNHEY, CDR2 SVGAGI. J is TRBJ1-4 and V is TRBV6-5, with 9 bases fitting TRBD1. What was sequenced was peripheral blood. The source of this sequence is a woman in her sixties in a cohort sampled during active or convalescent COVID-19. The CDR3 reads CASSYSQGAWEKLFF. CDR3 in DNA: TGTGCCAGCAGTTACTCACAGGGGGCTTGGGAAAAACTGTTTTTT.